Listed below are T cell receptor beta chains from one sample, sequenced in a study of T cells in Graves' hyperthyroidism and ophthalmopathy. TCRdb used MiXCR to reprocess the multiplex PCR reads, holding one entry per CDR3 protein. The data show some 620,000 distinct CDR3 sequences, roughly 15% seen once. Sequenced: blood. Source of these receptors: a woman aged 25-40 years with Graves' hyperthyroidism. The conserved cysteine and the conserved F or W are not part of the CDR3 here. Each record gives: D gene, V gene, J gene, CDR3 protein. D genes are given only for firm matches.

TRBD1	TRBV7-9	TRBJ2-4	ASSLWTGGLAKNIQY
TRBD1	TRBV7-3	TRBJ1-6	ASSPTGGRSPLH
-	TRBV6-1	TRBJ2-4	ASERATAKNIQY
TRBD1	TRBV5-1	TRBJ2-3	ASSLDRGRLDTQY
TRBD1	TRBV9	TRBJ2-7	ASSETGGEQY
-	TRBV7-2	TRBJ2-5	ASSLARSKETQY
TRBD1	TRBV5-6	TRBJ1-2	ANSWGQATYGYT
TRBD1	TRBV7-2	TRBJ2-5	ASSLSGTGNVYKY
TRBD1	TRBV7-9	TRBJ2-1	ASSSYRGPYNEQF
-	TRBV29-1	TRBJ2-2	SVAGSGVGELF
TRBD2	TRBV6-1	TRBJ2-1	ASNAGTSGRAVNEQF
-	TRBV2	TRBJ2-5	ASSGTPRWETQY
TRBD1	TRBV9	TRBJ1-2	ASSDSGTGSNYGYT
-	TRBV6-5	TRBJ1-3	ASSYSLTTGNTIY
TRBD1	TRBV5-6	TRBJ2-7	ASSQRQGYYEQY
-	TRBV27	TRBJ1-1	ASSLVGMSTEAF
TRBD1	TRBV2	TRBJ2-5	ASSETGVFGETQY
TRBD1	TRBV30	TRBJ1-5	AWSAGQGRQPQH
-	TRBV18	TRBJ1-4	ASSPGGREKLF
-	TRBV30	TRBJ2-1	AWSPDHNEQF
-	TRBV6-1	TRBJ2-7	ASRDRTTYEQY
-	TRBV12-3/TRBV12-4	TRBJ1-2	ASSSDGVLNYGYT
-	TRBV30	TRBJ2-1	AWSVLGVDLYNEQF
-	TRBV30	TRBJ2-1	AWSGGGNEQF
TRBD2	TRBV11-2	TRBJ2-1	ASSQGGTSGANEQF
TRBD2	TRBV6-2/TRBV6-3	TRBJ2-1	ASEGTSGRGAYNEQF
-	TRBV12-3/TRBV12-4	TRBJ2-5	ASTPRRGSLGETQY
-	TRBV5-5	TRBJ2-7	ASSRESAGVFLEQY
TRBD1	TRBV24-1	TRBJ2-2	ATSGLTGAAGELF
-	TRBV5-1	TRBJ2-1	ASSSYAYNEQF
-	TRBV9	TRBJ2-1	ASSGDSLASYNEQF
-	TRBV7-3	TRBJ2-2	ASSVSAGLATGELF
TRBD2	TRBV11-3	TRBJ2-4	ASSFGLASLAKNIQY
TRBD1	TRBV7-9	TRBJ1-4	ASSFVSTGGYPTTNEKLF
-	TRBV29-1	TRBJ2-3	SVAGGGTDTQY
TRBD2	TRBV24-1	TRBJ2-7	ATSDSRTSGRGEQY
-	TRBV5-1	TRBJ2-7	ASSWRGGEQY
-	TRBV5-1	TRBJ2-3	ASSLGRATDTQY
-	TRBV20-1	TRBJ1-5	SARDWAAGNQPQH
TRBD1	TRBV7-2	TRBJ2-3	ASRPGTGPTDTQY